Below, 28 T cell receptor beta chains from the same sample are listed, as sequenced in a study of shared clonotypes between healthy human individuals. The protocol was immunoSEQ multiplex PCR, while the TCRdb copy is restricted to in-frame clones and leaves out a portion. The sample lists over 850,000 clones, approximately 80% occurring once. The sample comprised memory CD4+ T cells from PBMCs. Subset reported: CD45RA-negative fraction. These receptors all stem from a man between 18 and 29 years old in good health. Some clones in this sample may be carry-over from other donors' samples.

The V gene is TRBV7-3, the J gene TRBJ1-1; TRBD1 matches 12 bases. Unmatched junction bases numbered 8, after V lost 5 bases and J lost 10 bases. This CDR3 contains 14 residues. The germline gives CDR1 SGHTA, CDR2 FQGTGA. The CDR3 DNA reads TGTGCCAGCAGCCCCGGGACAGGGGGCGAGGGAGCTTTCTTT. This encodes CASSPGTGGEGAFF. The full variable domain, in which reference TRBV7-3 and TRBJ1-1 provide the parts outside the CDR3, is GAGVSQTPSNKVTEKGKYVELRCDPISGHTALYWYRQSLGQGPEFLIYFQGTGAADDSGLPNDRFFAVRPEGSVSTLKIQRTERGDSAVYLCASSPGTGGEGAFFGQGTRLTVV.

Remarks on this clone: A far larger clone is a single base away, which makes a read error likely. This specimen includes other DNA sequences encoding the same CDR3. This chain joins TRBV2 and TRBJ2-3; no firm D call. V shed 5 bases and J shed 0 bases, with 3 bases lying between them. Germline V CDR1 and CDR2: SNHLY, FYNNEI. The CDR3 consists of 12 residues. CDR3 nucleotides: TGTGCCAGCAGTTCTAGCACAGATACGCAGTATTTT. This codes for CASSSSTDTQYF.

The chain couples TRBV28 to TRBJ1-2; D not resolved. Per the germline V gene, CDR1 is MDHEN and CDR2 is SYDVKM. The CDR3 loop spans 12 amino acids. V was shortened by 4 bases and J by 5 bases, with 8 bases between the two germline ends. The CDR3: CASSSYQYGYTF. As DNA, the CDR3 is TGTGCCAGCAGTTCATATCAATATGGCTACACCTTC.

The V call is TRBV7-9, the J call TRBJ2-2; 11 nucleotides align to TRBD2. CDR3 length equals 14 residues. Germline CDR1 and CDR2: SEHNR and FQNEAQ (reference sequence). The trim removed 5 bases at V and 5 bases at J, leaving 1 base unmatched. CDR3 region: CASSRLAGTGELFF. For the CDR3, the DNA is TGTGCCAGCAGCCGACTAGCGGGAACCGGGGAGCTGTTTTTT.

The chain carries TRBV19 and TRBJ2-5; D unresolved. CDR1 is LNHDA, CDR2 SQIVND, per germline (reference sequence). With 5 bases removed from V and 6 bases from J, the gap between germline ends came to 13 bases. There are 13 residues in the CDR3. CDR3 residues: CASSPAATQTQYF. CDR3 nucleotides: TGTGCCAGTAGTCCAGCCGCCACCCAGACCCAGTACTTC. Full variable domain (rest looked up from reference TRBV19 and TRBJ2-5): DGGITQSPKYLFRKEGQNVTLSCEQNLNHDAMYWYRQDPGQGLRLIYYSQIVNDFQKGDIAEGYSVSREKKESFPLTVTSAQKNPTAFYLCASSPAATQTQYFGPGTRLLVL.

This rearrangement joins TRBV5-1 to TRBJ1-1; weak D call: TRBD1 (5 bases). The CDR3 has 14 residues. The germline CDR1 and CDR2 sequences are SGHRS and YFSETQ. V gave up 0 bases and J gave up 4 bases, with 10 bases separating them. Here the CDR3 reads CASSLEGSGTEAFF. The CDR3 bases are TGCGCCAGCAGCTTGGAGGGGTCCGGCACTGAAGCTTTCTTT.

The sample holds many counts of this clone. This chain joins TRBV25-1 and TRBJ1-1; D gene unclear. The CDR3 totals 13 residues. CDR1 and CDR2 (germline): MGHDK, SYGVNS. Deletions cut 2 bases from V and 1 base from J, with 5 bases between. The CDR3 loop is CASSEVGNTEAFF. CDR3 nucleotides: TGTGCCAGCAGTGAAGTGGGGAACACTGAAGCTTTCTTT.

This chain uses TRBV5-1 with TRBJ1-3; D uncertain. V was shortened by 5 bases and J by 0 bases, with 9 bases between the two germline ends. This CDR3 is 14 amino acids long. CDR1 SGHRS and CDR2 YFSETQ come from the germline V gene. CDR3 nucleotides: TGCGCCAGCAGTACTCAAGGCTCTGGAAACACCATATATTTT. It codes for CASSTQGSGNTIYF.

The rearrangement joins TRBV9 to TRBJ2-5; D is perhaps TRBD2 (7 bases). In germline, CDR1 is SGDLS, CDR2 YYNGEE. The CDR3 consists of 14 residues. V was shortened by 2 bases and J by 5 bases, with 13 bases between the two germline ends. In nucleotides, the CDR3 is TGTGCCAGCAGCGTTGTCGGGGGGCTGGAGACCCAGTACTTC. The encoded protein is CASSVVGGLETQYF.

This chain links TRBV5-1 with TRBJ2-4, with 9 nucleotides matching TRBD1. The CDR3 totals 14 residues. Germline CDR1 and CDR2: SGHRS and YFSETQ. Trimming at V came to 3 bases and at J to 8 bases, leaving 6 bases not matched to a gene. As DNA, the CDR3 is TGCGCCAGCAGCTCCCGGGACAGGGAGGACATTCAGTACTTC. It translates to CASSSRDREDIQYF.

The chain recombines TRBV10-1 with TRBJ2-3; D not certain. The V and J ends lost 6 bases and 0 bases respectively, with 4 bases between them. There are 12 residues in the CDR3. In germline, CDR1 is WNHNN, CDR2 SYGVQD (reference sequence). The CDR3 nucleotides are TGCGCCAGCAGCGGGAGCACAGATACGCAGTATTTT. Its protein is CASSGSTDTQYF.

This clone has only a few counts. The gene calls are TRBV30 and TRBJ1-5, with TRBD1 identical over 8 bases. The V and J ends lost 1 base and 4 bases, in that order; junction bases with no gene match: 3. This CDR3 is built from 14 residues. Per the germline V gene, CDR1 is GTSNPN and CDR2 is SVGIG (reference sequence). The CDR3 here is CAWSGGDRNQPQHF. Written as DNA, the CDR3 is TGTGCCTGGAGTGGGGGGGACAGGAATCAGCCCCAGCATTTT.

The J gene is TRBJ1-3, the V gene TRBV4-1; D is unclear. The CDR3 has 19 residues. Trimming shortened V by 1 base and J by 8 bases, and 27 bases separated the two germline ends. Looked up from germline, CDR1 is MGHRA and CDR2 is YSYEKL. The CDR3 reads CASSQAALGQANTGYTIYF. For the CDR3, the DNA is TGCGCCAGCAGCCAAGCGGCACTGGGCCAGGCGAATACGGGTTACACCATATATTTT.

Comment on this clone: The sample carries other DNA sequences with the same CDR3. This chain joins TRBV18 and TRBJ1-1; D remains ambiguous. The CDR3 is made up of 13 amino acids. V was trimmed by 2 bases and J by 1 base, leaving 5 bases between them. CDR1 and CDR2 from the germline V gene are KGHSH and LQKENI. The CDR3 loop is CASSPAGNTEAFF. The CDR3 DNA reads TGTGCCAGCTCACCAGCCGGGAACACTGAAGCTTTCTTT.

CDR3 loop: CASSESPSSYEQYF. CDR3 coding DNA: TGTGCCAGCAGTGAAAGTCCGAGCTCCTACGAGCAGTACTTC. The chain carries TRBV6-1 and TRBJ2-7; no firm D call. Deletions cut 2 bases from V and 0 bases from J, with 8 bases between. This CDR3 comprises 14 residues. Germline V gives CDR1 MNHNS, CDR2 SASEGT.

The V call is TRBV18, the J call TRBJ2-2, with TRBD2 matching over 8 bases. Germline V gene sequence: CDR1 KGHSH, CDR2 LQKENI. The length of the CDR3 is 17 residues. With V trimmed by 2 bases and J by 4 bases, 9 bases remained unmatched. CDR3 sequence (DNA): TGTGCCAGCTCACCAAACTTCGCGGGAGGTGGCACCGGGGAGCTGTTTTTT. Translating gives CASSPNFAGGGTGELFF.

V and J are TRBV7-8 and TRBJ1-1, with D possibly TRBD1 on 5 matching bases. V shed 2 bases and J shed 2 bases, with 15 bases lying between them. Germline V gene sequence: CDR1 SGHVS, CDR2 FQNEAQ. The CDR3 is 16 residues long. The CDR3 sequence: CASSLLNRNSNTEAFF. The CDR3 coding sequence is TGTGCCAGCAGCTTATTAAACAGGAATTCTAACACTGAAGCTTTCTTT.

The V call is TRBV7-2, the J call TRBJ2-6; 7 positions match TRBD2. Germline V gives CDR1 SGHTA, CDR2 FQGNSA. Trimming at V came to 1 base and at J to 5 bases, leaving 8 bases not matched to a gene. The CDR3 has 17 residues. CDR3 sequence (DNA): TGTGCCAGCAGCTTAGTCGGCGGGGGTCTCTGGGCCAACGTCCTGACTTTC. This codes for CASSLVGGGLWANVLTF.

This chain links TRBV18 with TRBJ1-1; D is perhaps TRBD1 (5 bases). Trimming removed 4 bases at V and 4 bases at J, with 16 bases between. There are 15 residues in the CDR3. Germline-derived CDR1 and CDR2 are KGHSH and LQKENI. The chain's CDR3 is CASSQLGATATEAFF. The CDR3 nucleotides are TGTGCCAGCTCACAACTCGGGGCGACGGCCACTGAAGCTTTCTTT.

The chain carries TRBV4-1 and TRBJ1-5; D uncertain. There are 16 residues in the CDR3. Per germline, CDR1 MGHRA and CDR2 YSYEKL. With 0 bases removed from V and 7 bases from J, the gap between germline ends came to 16 bases. The CDR3 here is CASSQEQGQPGQPQHF. CDR3 DNA: TGCGCCAGCAGCCAAGAACAAGGCCAACCGGGGCAGCCCCAGCATTTT.

This chain links TRBV28 with TRBJ2-7, with a possible D match to TRBD1 (8 bases). The germline V and J ends were trimmed by 7 bases and 4 bases, with 29 bases remaining between them. Germline values: CDR1 MDHEN, CDR2 SYDVKM. The CDR3 sequence is 18 residues long. CDR3 nucleotides: TGTGCCAGCATAGCTTCAGGGGGCGCCGGTCAGGGAGGGTACGAGCAGTACTTC. Translating gives CASIASGGAGQGGYEQYF.

The chain employs TRBV5-8 and TRBJ1-5; D perhaps matches TRBD1 (6 bases). CDR1 is SGHTS and CDR2 is YDEGEE in the germline V gene. The V end was cut by 4 bases, the J end by 5 bases, with 16 bases between. The CDR3 sequence is 15 residues long. The CDR3 nucleotides read TGTGCCAGCAGCCCCGAAGTGACAGGCGATCAGCCCCAGCATTTT. Protein sequence: CASSPEVTGDQPQHF.

Comment on this clone: A much larger clone sits a single nucleotide away, making a read error possible. Other DNA sequences in this sample translate to the same CDR3. J is TRBJ2-2 and V is TRBV11-3, with 7 bases fitting TRBD1. CDR1 is SGHNT, CDR2 YENEEA, per germline. V gave up 3 bases and J gave up 0 bases; unmatched junction bases: 1. CDR3 length: 15 amino acids. The CDR3 protein is CASSLTGTNTGELFF. As DNA, the CDR3 is TGTGCCAGCAGCTTGACAGGGACGAACACCGGGGAGCTGTTTTTT.

The chain is built from TRBV30 and TRBJ1-3; 7 bases map to TRBD1. Trimming cost V 6 bases and J 2 bases; bases outside gene matches: 4. Germline assignment: CDR1 GTSNPN and CDR2 SVGIG (reference sequence). The CDR3 runs to 13 residues. The CDR3 region is CACTGAAGNTIYF. The CDR3 DNA sequence: TGTGCCTGCACAGGGGCGGCTGGAAACACCATATATTTT. The variable domain in full, with the rest retrieved from reference TRBV30 and TRBJ1-3, is SQTIHQWPATLVQPVGSPLSLECTVEGTSNPNLYWYRQAAGRGLQLLFYSVGIGQISSEVPQNLSASRPQDRQFILSSKKLLLSDSGFYLCACTGAAGNTIYFGEGSWLTVV.

The chain employs TRBV28 and TRBJ2-2; TRBD2 might be the D (6 bases). Trimming shortened V by 3 bases and J by 4 bases, and 15 bases separated the two germline ends. The CDR3 is 16 residues long. Per germline, CDR1 MDHEN and CDR2 SYDVKM. CDR3 protein: CASSLVGGDITGELFF. The DNA of the CDR3 is TGTGCCAGCAGTTTGGTTGGCGGGGATATCACCGGGGAGCTGTTTTTT. The full variable domain, rest sourced from reference TRBV28 and TRBJ2-2, is DVKVTQSSRYLVKRTGEKVFLECVQDMDHENMFWYRQDPGLGLRLIYFSYDVKMKEKGDIPEGYSVSREKKERFSLILESASTNQTSMYLCASSLVGGDITGELFFGEGSRLTVL.

This clone has more than one count but fewer than ten. V is TRBV2 and J is TRBJ1-5; D perhaps matches TRBD1 (5 bases). Trimming cost V 5 bases and J 4 bases, with 12 bases left between them. This CDR3 spans 14 amino acids. The germline V gene has CDR1 SNHLY and CDR2 FYNNEI. CDR3 protein: CASSRDSGNQPQHF. The CDR3 DNA reads as TGTGCCAGCAGTCGAGACAGCGGTAATCAGCCCCAGCATTTT.

This clone was observed many times. This CDR3 is also generated by other DNA sequences in the sample. The chain uses TRBV7-9 and TRBJ2-7, with 9 bases identical to TRBD2. Germline CDR1 and CDR2: SEHNR and FQNEAQ (reference sequence). Trimming removed 2 bases from V and 3 bases from J; junction bases left unmatched: 8. The CDR3 has 16 amino acids. The CDR3 DNA follows: TGTGCCAGCAGCTTAATGGCGGGAGGGAAATTCTACGAGCAGTACTTC. This sequence encodes CASSLMAGGKFYEQYF.

This chain links TRBV7-2 with TRBJ2-7; D is unresolved. Germline loops: CDR1 SGHTA, CDR2 FQGNSA. There are 11 residues in the CDR3. The ends were cut back, 4 bases at V and 6 bases at J, with 7 bases in the middle. The CDR3 is CASSSFGEQYF. The CDR3 bases are TGTGCCAGCAGCTCCTTTGGCGAGCAGTACTTC.